This TCR beta chain was captured by sequencing in a study of T-cell reconstitution after alpha-beta-depleted transplantation in children (dated by TCRdb to 2016 to 2018). About the investigation overall: T-cell immune reconstitution after TCRalphabeta/CD19-depleted allogeneic hematopoietic cell transplantation in children was quantitatively tracked in the study by means of TCR repertoire profiling. Broader findings and caveats from the paper: Hyperexpanded clone frequencies declined over subsequent months; after one year, T-cell counts and TCRbeta diversity were mostly attributed to newly produced T cells. In some patients, high TCRbeta diversity at day 60 was attributed to recipient T cells and intrathymic progenitors that had survived conditioning. The apparently early recovery of alphabetaT-cell counts about two months after transplant reportedly depended on only several hundred rapidly expanded clones that came from non-depleted graft cells.

Note on this clonotype: No antigen is known for it. Base quality data are lacking; no much larger clone is found one base away.

V is reduced by 1 base and J by 3 bases, leaving a spacing of 22 bases between them. The CDR3 holds 18 amino acids from the cysteine to the phenylalanine. CDR3 DNA is the only sequence kept; it has 54 bases, read in frame from the first base. According to the germline V gene (reference sequence), CDR1 reads LNHNV and CDR2 reads YYDKDF. This specimen's treatment or condition label, per the study, means: allogeneic hematopoietic cell transplantation with graft depleted of TCRalphabeta T cells and CD19 B cells. TCRalphabeta/CD19-depleted allogeneic hematopoietic cell grafts were given to the transplant recipients, all of whom were children. Libraries were constructed by PCR. The run used an Illumina HiSeq 2500. To normalize quantification of the TCRbeta repertoire, the TCR libraries were built with molecular barcoding that relied on unique molecular identifiers. The raw public reads went through TCRdb reprocessing: fastp at Q25, MiXCR clone calling, in-frame beta chains kept. Every entry covers one CDR3 protein and lists the most common genes and DNA from its rows. The sample includes 550,000 to 600,000 distinct CDR3 sequences, with about 23% observed a single time. Roughly 13% of the sample is in the top ten clones.

Here the sequenced sample was PBMCs, mostly from graft donor cells, taken 360 days after TCRalphabeta/CD19-depleted stem cell transplant. The clonotype was recovered from a boy under two years old who had a stem cell transplant for acute myeloid leukemia, so the T cells may come from the graft donor. Here the chain combines TRBV15 and TRBJ2-7; the D gene is perhaps TRBD1 or TRBD2, as each covers 8 bases. The CDR3 reads CATSRGGRGPGRVYEQYF. The sequence in DNA is TGTGCCACCAGCAGAGGCGGCAGGGGGCCCGGGAGGGTCTACGAGCAGTACTTC.